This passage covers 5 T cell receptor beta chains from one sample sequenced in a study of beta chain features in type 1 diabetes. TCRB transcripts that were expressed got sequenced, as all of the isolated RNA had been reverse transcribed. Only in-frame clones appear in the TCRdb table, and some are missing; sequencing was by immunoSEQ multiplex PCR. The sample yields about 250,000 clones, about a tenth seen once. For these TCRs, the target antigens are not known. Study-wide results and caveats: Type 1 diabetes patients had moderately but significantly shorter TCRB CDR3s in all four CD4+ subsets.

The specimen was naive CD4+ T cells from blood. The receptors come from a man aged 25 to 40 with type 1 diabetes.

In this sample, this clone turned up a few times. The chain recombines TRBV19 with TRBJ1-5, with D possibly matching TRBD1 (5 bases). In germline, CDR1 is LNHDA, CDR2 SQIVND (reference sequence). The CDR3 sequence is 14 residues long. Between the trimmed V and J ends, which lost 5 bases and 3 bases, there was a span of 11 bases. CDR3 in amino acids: CASSPEGANQPQHF. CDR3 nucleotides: TGTGCCAGTAGTCCGGAAGGGGCCAATCAGCCCCAGCATTTT.

As DNA, the CDR3 is TGTGCCAGCAGTTACCAACAGCTCTCCTACAATGAGCAGTTCTTC. Its translation: CASSYQQLSYNEQFF. V usage is TRBV6-6 and J usage is TRBJ2-1; D is undetermined. The V gene lost 2 bases and the J gene lost 0 bases, with 8 bases spanning the gap. The V gene's germline CDR1 is MNHNY and CDR2 SVGAGI (reference sequence). The CDR3 sequence is 15 residues long.

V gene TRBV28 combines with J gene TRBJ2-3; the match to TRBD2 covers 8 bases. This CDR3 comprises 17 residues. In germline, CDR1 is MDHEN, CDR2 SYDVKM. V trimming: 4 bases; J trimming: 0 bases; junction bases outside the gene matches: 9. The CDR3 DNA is TGTGCCAGCAGTTCCCTGGTGGCGGGGGGTAGCACAGATACGCAGTATTTT. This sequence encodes CASSSLVAGGSTDTQYF.

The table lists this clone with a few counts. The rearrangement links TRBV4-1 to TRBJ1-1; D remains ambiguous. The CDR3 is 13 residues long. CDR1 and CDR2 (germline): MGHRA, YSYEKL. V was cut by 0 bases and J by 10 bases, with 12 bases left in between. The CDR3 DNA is TGCGCCAGCAGCCAAGATGAGCGCTCCCGAGCTTTCTTT. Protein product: CASSQDERSRAFF.

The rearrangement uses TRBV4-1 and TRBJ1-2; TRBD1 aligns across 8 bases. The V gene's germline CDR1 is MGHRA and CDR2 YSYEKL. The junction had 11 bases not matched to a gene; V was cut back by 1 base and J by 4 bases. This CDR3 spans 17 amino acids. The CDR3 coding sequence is TGCGCCAGCAGCCAAGCCCTGACAGGGGCTGGTAGCTATGGCTACACCTTC. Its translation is CASSQALTGAGSYGYTF.